This T cell receptor (beta chain) was recovered during a study of cytomegalovirus exposure and HLA in healthy donors (dated by TCRdb to about 2017). As for the study more broadly: According to a later analysis, the 120 or so validation repertoires were produced on the same platform as the roughly 720 repertoires of the first cohort. The study was designed to test whether signatures of past pathogen exposure could be identified by cataloging public T cell receptors. To predict cytomegalovirus infection status, the study brought together high-throughput TCR immunosequencing, statistical association of individual TCRs with disease status, and machine learning. Along with the approximately 620-subject first cohort, a separate validation cohort of roughly 110 different subjects was used.

The donors were included in the validation cohort of roughly 120 subjects, a group kept apart from the roughly 670-subject first cohort. The receptor library was made with the immunoSEQ multiplex PCR assay. Per the authors' processing: A statistical classification framework was built to diagnose cytomegalovirus status from the catalog of TCR beta chain sequences. TCRdb mirrors the immuneACCESS table, restricted to in-frame sequences. Some clones are absent from its copies; in checked studies, under half trace to an unresolved V gene, and the reason for the others is unknown. For V, J and clone size, that table is used; D and trimming come from the DNA. The sample profile shows some 68,000 clones; around 95% of them were found once. The top ten clonotypes cover under 2.5% of the sample. Study-wide findings and limitations: Of the cluster scores, roughly 95% were above 0 in a later analysis, which found that TCRs clustered in the first cohort also tended to co-occur in the 120 or so validation repertoires. Most TCR sequences were observed very rarely across donors, whereas some public TCRs were present in many individuals. The authors suggested that the approach could potentially be extended to other disease states and immunological phenotypes. A total of 150 to 200 TCR beta chains were listed by the study as associated with cytomegalovirus. All 120 or so repertoires were used to score co-occurrence in the validation cohort in a later analysis, because that analysis had no HLA typing for the cohort. The classifier was reported to diagnose cytomegalovirus status with high specificity and sensitivity in both the original and validation cohorts. Three of the identified cytomegalovirus-associated TCR beta chains were confirmed in vitro to be specific for cytomegalovirus antigens.

A remark on this clone: What antigen it recognizes has not been identified. It has no much larger one-base neighbor in the sample; base qualities were not kept.

Sequenced: PBMCs. The receptor was isolated from a man in his late teens or twenties in good health and CMV-seronegative.

The DNA sequence follows: TGTGCCAGCAGCCGGACCGGGACTAGCGGTTACAATGAGCAGTTCTTC. Its protein reads: CASSRTGTSGYNEQFF. Rearrangement joined TRBV11-1 to TRBJ2-1; 11 bases in between match TRBD2. The CDR3 has 16 amino acids, counting the end cysteine and phenylalanine. Kept here is only the CDR3 DNA, which spans 48 bases and is read in frame from base 1. As encoded in the germline V gene (reference sequence), CDR1 is SGHAT while CDR2 is FQDESV. Relative to germline, V is missing 5 bases and J is missing 4 bases, with 7 bases of the junction outside any gene match.